The next 12 T cell receptor beta chains were all read from a single sample in a study of cytomegalovirus exposure and HLA in healthy donors. Profiled with immunoSEQ multiplex PCR; TCRdb holds only in-frame clones, not every one. The sample yields around 300,000 clones, 88% seen once. Sequences were obtained from PBMCs. The receptors come from a woman between 18 and 29 years old in good health and CMV-seronegative.

CDR3 nucleotides: TGTGCCAGCTCACCATCTAGGGGCTCGATCCCCACCTTC. Its translation: CASSPSRGSIPTF. The rearrangement links TRBV18 to TRBJ1-2; TRBD1 might be the D (5 bases). Trimming removed 2 bases from V and 13 bases from J, with 17 bases in between. The germline gives CDR1 KGHSH, CDR2 LQKENI. The CDR3 loop spans 13 amino acids.

This chain joins TRBV29-1 and TRBJ1-2, with TRBD1 matching over 8 bases. This CDR3 spans 13 amino acids. In germline, CDR1 is SQVTM, CDR2 ANQGSEA. With 5 bases clipped from V and 7 bases from J, the junction kept 9 bases outside the gene matches. The CDR3 sequence: CSVRAGGGFGYTF. The CDR3 DNA reads as TGCAGCGTTCGGGCAGGGGGCGGGTTTGGCTACACCTTC.

This clone came up once. The chain is built from TRBV28 and TRBJ2-2; D is unresolved. The germline V gene encodes CDR1 MDHEN and CDR2 SYDVKM. The CDR3 extends over 12 amino acids. The V end lost 6 bases, the J end lost 6 bases, and 8 bases lay between the germline ends. This chain's CDR3 is CASSVPPGELFF. The CDR3 DNA reads TGTGCCAGCAGCGTCCCCCCCGGGGAGCTGTTTTTT.

This clone was detected only once. This chain uses TRBV27 with TRBJ1-1; D is possibly TRBD1 (6 bases). CDR3 length equals 11 residues. From germline, CDR1 is MNHEY and CDR2 SMNVEV (reference sequence). Trimming cost V 10 bases and J 8 bases, with 14 bases left between them. In nucleotides, the CDR3 is TGTGCCACCGCCACAGGGCGAGAAGCTTTCTTT. Amino acids: CATATGREAFF.

As for this clone: This CDR3 is also generated by other DNA sequences in the sample. The rearrangement uses TRBV6-1 and TRBJ1-2; tentative D call: TRBD1 (6 bases). Germline V lookup: CDR1 MNHNS, CDR2 SASEGT. This CDR3 region has 13 residues. Deletions cut 6 bases from V and 3 bases from J, with 11 bases between. CDR3 sequence: CASRLTGDYGYTF. Written as DNA, the CDR3 is TGTGCCAGCAGGTTGACAGGCGACTATGGCTACACCTTC.

V gene TRBV28 combines with J gene TRBJ1-5; D is possibly TRBD1 (6 bases). The germline V gene has CDR1 MDHEN and CDR2 SYDVKM. V was shortened by 3 bases and J by 3 bases, with 12 bases between the two germline ends. CDR3 length: 15 residues. This chain's CDR3 is CASSFLAGDNQPQHF. The CDR3 bases are TGTGCCAGCAGTTTTCTCGCAGGGGACAATCAGCCCCAGCATTTT.

The CDR3, as DNA: TGTGCCAGCAGGGCGGACAGGGGGCCTGCCGGGGAGCTGTTTTTT. Protein: CASRADRGPAGELFF. The chain has TRBV9 and TRBJ2-2, with 11 bases that match TRBD1. The CDR3 has 15 amino acids. Germline V gives CDR1 SGDLS, CDR2 YYNGEE. Trimming at V came to 5 bases and at J to 6 bases, leaving 6 bases not matched to a gene.

The V gene is TRBV5-1, the J gene TRBJ1-2; TRBD1 matches at 12 bases. This CDR3 region has 15 residues. Germline lookup yields CDR1 SGHRS and CDR2 YFSETQ. The J segment lost 5 bases and the V segment lost 4 bases, leaving 6 bases of the junction unmatched. The CDR3 DNA reads as TGCGCCAGCAGCCCGGGACAGGGGGCAGTGTATGGCTACACCTTC. This sequence encodes CASSPGQGAVYGYTF.

This clone was picked up one time. The chain carries TRBV2 and TRBJ1-5, with D perhaps TRBD1 (5 bases). Germline V CDR1 and CDR2: SNHLY, FYNNEI. Trimming pared 1 base from V and 1 base from J, leaving 11 bases between. The CDR3 contains 16 residues. The CDR3 sequence: CASSEVGGMSNQPQHF. DNA of the CDR3: TGTGCCAGCAGTGAAGTTGGGGGGATGAGCAATCAGCCCCAGCATTTT.

The rearrangement joins TRBV4-1 to TRBJ2-5, with 9 bases aligning to TRBD1. The CDR3 length is 15 residues. Germline V gives CDR1 MGHRA, CDR2 YSYEKL. J gave up 4 bases and V 0 bases, and 3 bases lay outside the gene matches. CDR3 residues: CASSQEGQGVETQYF. The CDR3 DNA sequence: TGCGCCAGCAGCCAAGAGGGACAGGGAGTAGAGACCCAGTACTTC.

Only one count was recorded for this clone. The rearrangement uses TRBV7-7 and TRBJ2-1; 9 positions match TRBD1. J was trimmed by 0 bases and V by 2 bases; bases with no gene match: 5. Germline V gives CDR1 SSHAT, CDR2 FNYEAQ (reference sequence). The CDR3 loop spans 17 amino acids. The CDR3 protein is CASSLFGTGSSYNEQFF. The CDR3 DNA reads TGTGCCAGCAGCTTATTTGGGACAGGGAGCTCCTACAATGAGCAGTTCTTC.

This rearrangement joins TRBV6-5 to TRBJ2-5; 8 positions match TRBD1. This CDR3 has 15 amino acids. Germline CDR1 MNHEY, CDR2 SVGAGI. V shed 2 bases, J shed 2 bases, and the junction held 4 bases outside the gene matches. In DNA form, the CDR3 reads TGTGCCAGCAGTTACCAGGGGGCTGGTCAAGAGACCCAGTACTTC. It codes for CASSYQGAGQETQYF.